This entry lists 21 T cell receptor beta chains sequenced from one sample in a study of CD8 T cells in Susac syndrome. Reverse transcription of about 0.45 to 1 ug RNA was performed with random hexamers. Using its own MiXCR run on the immunoSEQ multiplex PCR reads, TCRdb lists one record per CDR3 protein. The table shows some 65,000 distinct CDR3 sequences, with over 85% occurring only once. The source material was CD8+ T cells from PBMCs. These receptors originate from a human donor with multiple sclerosis.

Only one count was recorded for this clonotype. The chain couples TRBV4-1 to TRBJ2-1; 9 bases line up with TRBD2. V was pared by 5 bases and J by 3 bases, with 8 bases of the junction left unmatched. Germline CDR1 MGHRA, CDR2 YSYEKL. The CDR3 has 16 amino acids. The CDR3 DNA reads as TGCGCCAGCAGCTTGGTGACTAGCGGATACTACAATGAGCAGTTCTTC. Translation: CASSLVTSGYYNEQFF.

The chain combines TRBV27 with TRBJ1-1; no clear D. CDR1 is MNHEY, CDR2 SMNVEV, per germline (reference sequence). With 4 bases removed from V and 4 bases from J, the gap between germline ends came to 7 bases. The CDR3 contains 12 residues. CDR3 amino acids: CASSSMGTEAFF. CDR3 sequence (DNA): TGTGCCAGCAGTTCTATGGGCACTGAAGCTTTCTTT.

CDR3 in DNA: TGTGCCAGCAGGCAGGCAACTAATGAAAAACTGTTTTTT. Translating gives CASRQATNEKLFF. The chain uses TRBV27 and TRBJ1-4; D uncertain. Germline V gene data show CDR1 as MNHEY and CDR2 as SMNVEV (reference sequence). V was cut by 6 bases and J by 0 bases, with 5 bases left in between. The CDR3 extends over 13 amino acids.

The chain combines TRBV4-2 with TRBJ1-3; 7 bases map to TRBD1. Per germline, CDR1 LGHNA and CDR2 YNFKEQ. The V and J ends lost 0 bases and 3 bases, in that order; junction bases with no gene match: 17. This CDR3 contains 20 residues. CDR3 sequence (DNA): TGTGCCAGCAGCCAAGATGGCCGGATTGCAGACAGGGCTATTGGAAACACCATATATTTT. Encoded protein: CASSQDGRIADRAIGNTIYF.

As DNA, the CDR3 is TGTGCCTGGAGTGAGGGGGTTCGGACTGAAGCTTTCTTT. It codes for CAWSEGVRTEAFF. The rearrangement links TRBV30 to TRBJ1-1, with a weak D call TRBD1 (6 bases). This CDR3 has 13 residues. Germline CDR1 GTSNPN, CDR2 SVGIG (reference sequence). The V end lost 1 base, the J end lost 5 bases, and 11 bases lay between the germline ends.

The chain is built from TRBV27 and TRBJ1-1, with D hard to call. The CDR3 is made up of 12 amino acids. Looked up from germline, CDR1 is MNHEY and CDR2 is SMNVEV (reference sequence). Trimming pared 2 bases from V and 8 bases from J, leaving 9 bases between. CDR3 nucleotides: TGTGCCAGCAGTTTAGTAGGGTCGGAAGCTTTCTTT. Its translation is CASSLVGSEAFF.

The chain combines TRBV18 with TRBJ2-3; D may be TRBD1 or TRBD2 (5 bases each). Germline-derived CDR1 and CDR2 are KGHSH and LQKENI. This CDR3 comprises 16 residues. V shed 1 base and J shed 4 bases, with 15 bases lying between them. CDR3 sequence reads: CASSPLRGESPDTQYF. For the CDR3, the DNA is TGTGCCAGCTCACCACTAAGAGGGGAGAGCCCAGATACGCAGTATTTT.

This clonotype was counted once. The gene calls are TRBV7-9 and TRBJ1-5, with D uncertain. The germline V gene encodes CDR1 SEHNR and CDR2 FQNEAQ (reference sequence). This CDR3 is 12 amino acids long. Trimming took 1 base from V and 9 from J, leaving 7 bases between them. This CDR3 is CASSLGVGPQHF. The CDR3 region has the DNA TGTGCCAGCAGCTTAGGTGTGGGGCCCCAGCATTTT.

V gene TRBV5-6 combines with J gene TRBJ1-5, with unresolved D. Germline CDR1 SGHDT, CDR2 YYEEEE. The V end lost 3 bases, the J end lost 6 bases, and 13 bases lay between the germline ends. The CDR3 has 14 residues. CDR3 DNA sequence: TGTGCCAGCAGCTCCGTCTCTTCAAGTCAGCCCCAGCATTTT. Translation gives CASSSVSSSQPQHF.

The rearrangement joins TRBV25-1 to TRBJ1-2, with 9 bases fitting TRBD1. The CDR3 spans 14 residues. The J segment lost 7 bases and the V segment lost 4 bases, leaving 7 bases of the junction unmatched. Looked up from germline, CDR1 is MGHDK and CDR2 is SYGVNS. DNA for the CDR3: TGTGCCAGCAGTGGGGGACAGGGAATATCTGGCTACACCTTC. Translated: CASSGGQGISGYTF.

The chain combines TRBV5-1 with TRBJ1-1; D perhaps matches TRBD1 (6 bases). Germline V gene lookup returns CDR1 SGHRS and CDR2 YFSETQ. The CDR3 consists of 13 residues. V gave up 5 bases and J gave up 5 bases, with 13 bases separating them. Here the CDR3 reads CASSLGGKTEAFF. CDR3 bases: TGCGCCAGCAGTCTCGGGGGCAAGACTGAAGCTTTCTTT.

The rearrangement links TRBV6-5 to TRBJ1-2, with a tentative D call TRBD1 (6 bases). The V gene lost 0 bases and the J gene lost 0 bases, with 11 bases spanning the gap. CDR1 MNHEY and CDR2 SVGAGI come from the germline V gene. The CDR3 length is 16 residues. The CDR3 DNA sequence: TGTGCCAGCAGTTACTCGGCAGGGGATACTAACTATGGCTACACCTTC. As protein: CASSYSAGDTNYGYTF.

V is TRBV7-6 and J is TRBJ2-7; 9 bases match TRBD1. Germline-derived CDR1 and CDR2 are SGHVS and FNYEAQ. The CDR3 is 14 amino acids. Trimming took 5 bases from V and 2 from J; bases not matched to a gene: 4. The DNA of the CDR3 is TGTGCCAGCAGCAAGACAGGGGGGACCTACGAGCAGTACTTC. As protein: CASSKTGGTYEQYF. Looking up the rest from reference TRBV7-6 and TRBJ2-7 gives the full variable domain: GAGVSQSPRYKVTKRGQDVALRCDPISGHVSLYWYRQALGQGPEFLTYFNYEAQQDKSGLPNDRFSAERPEGSISTLTIQRTEQRDSAMYRCASSKTGGTYEQYFGPGTRLTVT.

This chain connects TRBV5-6 to TRBJ2-1, with D uncertain. Germline lookup yields CDR1 SGHDT and CDR2 YYEEEE. The length of the CDR3 is 13 residues. Deletions cut 3 bases from V and 7 bases from J, with 11 bases between. CDR3: CASSSILVNEQFF. Here the CDR3 DNA reads TGTGCCAGCAGCTCAATACTTGTTAATGAGCAGTTCTTC.

J is TRBJ1-4 and V is TRBV20-1; D possibly corresponds to TRBD1 (6 bases). The V gene lost 4 bases and the J gene lost 0 bases, with 12 bases spanning the gap. Per the germline V gene, CDR1 is DFQATT and CDR2 is SNEGSKA (reference sequence). The CDR3 has 15 residues. The CDR3 DNA is TGCAGTGCTACCCAGGACAGTGCAACTAATGAAAAACTGTTTTTT. Its protein product is CSATQDSATNEKLFF.

The chain uses TRBV10-3 and TRBJ1-6; 8 bases map to TRBD1. This CDR3 is 13 amino acids long. Germline loops: CDR1 ENHRY, CDR2 SYGVKD. The ends lost 6 bases at V and 7 bases at J; junction bases unmatched: 2. CDR3: CAIRDRENSPLHF. Written as DNA, the CDR3 is TGTGCCATCAGGGACAGGGAGAATTCACCCCTCCACTTT.

The rearrangement links TRBV12-3 or TRBV12-4 to TRBJ2-1; D is unresolved. Between the trimmed V and J ends, which lost 4 bases and 10 bases, there was a span of 14 bases. The CDR3 is made up of 13 amino acids. The CDR3 region is CASSYTAGNEQFF. The CDR3 DNA is TGTGCCAGCAGTTATACAGCAGGTAACGAGCAGTTCTTC.

The chain couples TRBV12-3 or TRBV12-4 to TRBJ1-6; D uncertain. CDR3 length: 12 residues. Trimming took off 1 base at V and 11 bases at J, with 6 bases between the two ends. CDR3 amino acids: CASSLGVPPLHF. CDR3 nucleotide sequence: TGTGCCAGCAGTTTAGGAGTCCCACCCCTCCACTTT.

This chain connects TRBV4-2 to TRBJ2-1; TRBD1 matches at 9 bases. The CDR3 covers 15 residues. In germline, CDR1 is LGHNA, CDR2 YNFKEQ. The V segment lost 8 bases and the J segment 6 bases; nucleotides outside the gene matches: 11. The CDR3 here is CASGRDRGTFNEQFF. The CDR3 coding sequence is TGTGCCAGCGGAAGAGACAGGGGGACTTTCAATGAGCAGTTCTTC.

V usage is TRBV4-2 and J usage is TRBJ2-7; no definite D call. The germline gives CDR1 LGHNA, CDR2 YNFKEQ. V gave up 3 bases and J gave up 3 bases, with 3 bases separating them. The length of the CDR3 is 11 residues. The CDR3 spells CASSQNYEQYF. CDR3 nucleotides: TGTGCCAGCAGCCAGAACTACGAGCAGTACTTC.

This chain links TRBV10-3 with TRBJ2-3, with D unresolved. Looked up from germline, CDR1 is ENHRY and CDR2 is SYGVKD. CDR3 length: 13 amino acids. Trimming took off 4 bases at V and 4 bases at J, with 9 bases between the two ends. The CDR3 reads CAISGGSPDTQYF. For the CDR3, the DNA is TGTGCCATCAGTGGTGGCAGCCCAGATACGCAGTATTTT.